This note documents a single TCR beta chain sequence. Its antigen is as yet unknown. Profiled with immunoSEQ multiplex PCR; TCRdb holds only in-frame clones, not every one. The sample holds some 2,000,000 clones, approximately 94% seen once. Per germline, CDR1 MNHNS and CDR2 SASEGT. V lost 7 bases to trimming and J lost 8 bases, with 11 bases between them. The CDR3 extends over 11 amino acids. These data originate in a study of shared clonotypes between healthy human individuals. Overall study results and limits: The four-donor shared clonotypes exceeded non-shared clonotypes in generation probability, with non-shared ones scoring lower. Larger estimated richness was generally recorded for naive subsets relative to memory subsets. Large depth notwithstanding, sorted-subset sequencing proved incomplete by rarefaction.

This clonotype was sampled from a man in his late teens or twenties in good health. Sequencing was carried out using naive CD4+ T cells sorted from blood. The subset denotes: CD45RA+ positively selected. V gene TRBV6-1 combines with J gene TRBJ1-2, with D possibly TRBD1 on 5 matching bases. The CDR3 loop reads CASTGTGGYTF. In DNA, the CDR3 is TGTGCCAGCACGGGGACTGGCGGCTACACCTTC.